The 9 T cell receptor beta chains listed next were all sequenced from one sample in a study of persistence of HIV-infected CD4 T cells. These receptors lack a known antigen. Sequencing used immunoSEQ version 4 in survey mode. TCRdb's table, derived via immunoSEQ multiplex PCR, lists solely in-frame clones and lacks some. The sample contains 45,000 or so clones, more than 80% of which appear only once. Anti-CD3/anti-CD28 beads served as a nonspecific positive control stimulus. Sorting selected CD4+ T cells upregulating both CD40 ligand and CD69. Sample: CD4+ T cells sorted from PBMCs after approximately 19-hour stimulation, taken from a patient who received antiretroviral therapy. The origin of the receptors is an adult woman with HIV who was CMV-seropositive.

CDR3 bases: TGCAGCGTTGGTCGGACAGGGGGTTCGGGTGAGCAGTTCTTC. The encoded protein is CSVGRTGGSGEQFF. The chain carries TRBV29-1 and TRBJ2-1; 10 bases are a match to TRBD1. The CDR3 has 14 amino acids. From germline, CDR1 is SQVTM and CDR2 ANQGSEA. V gave up 4 bases and J gave up 9 bases; unmatched junction bases: 9.

About this clone itself: The same CDR3 is also encoded by other DNA sequences in this sample. The chain links TRBV7-9 to TRBJ1-2; no reliable D call. This CDR3 has 12 residues. The germline V gene encodes CDR1 SEHNR and CDR2 FQNEAQ (reference sequence). The V gene lost 5 bases and the J gene lost 5 bases, with 9 bases spanning the gap. The CDR3 nucleotides read TGTGCCAGCAGCCCTGGGGATTATGGCTACACCTTC. Translation: CASSPGDYGYTF.

The chain employs TRBV28 and TRBJ1-2; D gene uncertain. CDR3 length equals 12 residues. The germline V gene encodes CDR1 MDHEN and CDR2 SYDVKM. V gave up 3 bases and J gave up 4 bases, with 6 bases separating them. The CDR3 bases are TGTGCCAGCAGTTTGAAGGGCTATGGCTACACCTTC. This codes for CASSLKGYGYTF.

The rearrangement links TRBV29-1 to TRBJ2-7, with 8 bases lining up with TRBD1. The CDR3 length is 16 residues. Germline assignment: CDR1 SQVTM and CDR2 ANQGSEA. Losses at the gene ends were 0 bases for V and 3 bases for J; bases not matched to a gene: 10. In DNA, the CDR3 is TGCAGCGTTGAAGATCCCGGTGCGGACAGGGTCTACGAGCAGTACTTC. Translating gives CSVEDPGADRVYEQYF.

The chain uses TRBV19 and TRBJ1-2, with a possible D match to TRBD1 (6 bases). This CDR3 is built from 14 residues. Germline V gene data show CDR1 as LNHDA and CDR2 as SQIVND (reference sequence). The V end was cut by 4 bases, the J end by 5 bases, with 14 bases between. The DNA of the CDR3 is TGTGCCAGTAGTACGGTACAGGGTTCTTATGGCTACACCTTC. This codes for CASSTVQGSYGYTF.

CDR3 coding DNA: TGTGCCAGCAGTTACGATAAGGATGGCTACACCTTC. This sequence encodes CASSYDKDGYTF. The genes are TRBV6-5 and TRBJ1-2; the D is unclear. V was pared by 2 bases and J by 6 bases, with 7 bases between. Germline V gene lookup returns CDR1 MNHEY and CDR2 SVGAGI. The CDR3 consists of 12 residues.

This rearrangement joins TRBV6-5 to TRBJ2-3, with no clear D. Deletions cut 5 bases from V and 7 bases from J, with 13 bases between. The V gene's germline CDR1 is MNHEY and CDR2 SVGAGI. The CDR3 extends over 13 amino acids. CDR3 protein: CASSPLRVHTQYF. The DNA for the CDR3 is TGTGCCAGCAGTCCCCTTCGGGTGCATACGCAGTATTTT.

The chain recombines TRBV15 with TRBJ1-2; maybe TRBD1 (6 bases). CDR1 is LNHNV, CDR2 YYDKDF, per germline (reference sequence). The ends were cut back, 3 bases at V and 6 bases at J, with 17 bases in the middle. The CDR3 is made up of 15 amino acids. In nucleotides, the CDR3 is TGTGCCACCAGCAGGCCGGAGGGGGGACCCCATGGCTACACCTTC. Protein sequence: CATSRPEGGPHGYTF. The entire variable domain, with the rest obtained from reference TRBV15 and TRBJ1-2, is as follows: DAMVIQNPRYQVTQFGKPVTLSCSQTLNHNVMYWYQQKSSQAPKLLFHYYDKDFNNEADTPDNFQSRRPNTSFCFLDIRSPGLGDTAMYLCATSRPEGGPHGYTFGSGTRLTVV.

The rearrangement joins TRBV28 to TRBJ2-5; D is perhaps TRBD1 or TRBD2 (6 bases each). Trimming took off 7 bases at V and 1 base at J, with 25 bases between the two ends. This CDR3 spans 18 amino acids. Germline V gene data show CDR1 as MDHEN and CDR2 as SYDVKM. As DNA, the CDR3 is TGTGCCAGCATCCTAGAGGGGGGTGGGGATTGGGGCCAAGAGACCCAGTACTTC. Amino acid sequence: CASILEGGGDWGQETQYF.